This passage covers 3 T cell receptor beta chains from one sample sequenced in a study of beta chain features in type 1 diabetes. All of the isolated RNA was reverse transcribed, so expressed TCRB transcripts were sequenced. Produced via immunoSEQ multiplex PCR; TCRdb's table is partial and in-frame only. The sample shows around 650,000 clones, about an eighth of them seen only once. No cognate antigen is known for these TCRs. Regarding the study as a whole: Moderately but significantly shorter TCRB CDR3s were found in Type 1 diabetes patients in all four CD4+ subsets.

The specimen sequenced was naive CD4+ T cells from blood. These receptors were obtained from a man younger than 45 with type 1 diabetes.

V is TRBV10-3 and J is TRBJ2-3; TRBD2 is a possible D gene (5 bases). The CDR3 loop spans 15 amino acids. V was shortened by 6 bases and J by 4 bases, with 17 bases between the two germline ends. The germline V gene encodes CDR1 ENHRY and CDR2 SYGVKD. The CDR3 DNA sequence: TGTGCCATCAGGGGAGCGGCGCCCGCCCCAGATACGCAGTATTTT. Its translation is CAIRGAAPAPDTQYF.

This clone has only a few counts. This chain connects TRBV7-2 to TRBJ1-4; 9 bases line up with TRBD1. The V segment lost 5 bases and the J segment 4 bases; nucleotides outside the gene matches: 5. Looked up from germline, CDR1 is SGHTA and CDR2 is FQGNSA. The CDR3 is made up of 15 amino acids. CDR3 bases: TGTGCCAGCAGCCCCTCGGGACAGGGTAATGAAAAACTGTTTTTT. Encoded protein: CASSPSGQGNEKLFF.

V gene TRBV27 combines with J gene TRBJ2-1; TRBD2 might be the D (5 bases). Per germline, CDR1 MNHEY and CDR2 SMNVEV (reference sequence). Trimming took 2 bases from V and 0 from J, leaving 14 bases between them. CDR3 length equals 17 residues. CDR3 region: CASSLKAELLSYNEQFF. CDR3 sequence (DNA): TGTGCCAGCAGTTTAAAAGCGGAGCTTCTCTCCTACAATGAGCAGTTCTTC.